Below are 9 T cell receptor beta chains sequenced from a single sample in a study of T cell repertoires in cytomegalovirus infection. TCRdb re-called the reads with MiXCR, one entry per CDR3 protein. Here the sample spans 150,000 to 160,000 distinct CDR3 sequences, 23% being singletons. Sample: PBMCs. These receptors all stem from a human donor in good health (CMV status not recorded). Some clones in this sample may be carry-over from other donors' samples.

This clonotype has ten or more counts. The rearrangement uses TRBV11-1 and TRBJ2-3; 10 bases are a match to TRBD2. The ends lost 5 bases at V and 1 base at J; junction bases unmatched: 9. This CDR3 contains 17 residues. Looked up from germline, CDR1 is SGHAT and CDR2 is FQDESV (reference sequence). The CDR3 spells CASSRQVAGGRTDTQYF. Here the CDR3 DNA reads TGTGCCAGCAGCCGACAAGTAGCGGGGGGACGCACAGATACGCAGTATTTT.

This clonotype showed up just a few times. The rearrangement uses TRBV28 and TRBJ1-2, with TRBD1 as a possible D gene (5 bases). This CDR3 has 14 residues. Looked up from germline, CDR1 is MDHEN and CDR2 is SYDVKM. Trimming took 2 bases from V and 8 from J, leaving 15 bases between them. CDR3 loop: CASSLGRVYEGYTF. The CDR3 nucleotides read TGTGCCAGCAGTTTAGGCAGGGTGTATGAGGGCTACACCTTC.

The chain recombines TRBV28 with TRBJ1-4; no reliable D call. The CDR3 is made up of 15 amino acids. V was shortened by 1 base and J by 0 bases, with 6 bases between the two germline ends. CDR1 is MDHEN and CDR2 is SYDVKM in the germline V gene. CDR3 DNA sequence: TGTGCCAGCAGTTTATTGCGGGCAACTAATGAAAAACTGTTTTTT. Translated: CASSLLRATNEKLFF.

This clonotype was recorded a few times. The J gene is TRBJ1-5, the V gene TRBV19; the match to TRBD1 covers 8 bases. The CDR3 has 17 residues. The ends lost 0 bases at V and 3 bases at J; junction bases unmatched: 7. The germline V gene encodes CDR1 LNHDA and CDR2 SQIVND (reference sequence). The CDR3, as DNA: TGTGCCAGTAGTATAGATCCCGGGACAGGCCTCAATCAGCCCCAGCATTTT. Amino acid sequence: CASSIDPGTGLNQPQHF. Looking up the rest from reference TRBV19 and TRBJ1-5 gives the full variable domain: DGGITQSPKYLFRKEGQNVTLSCEQNLNHDAMYWYRQDPGQGLRLIYYSQIVNDFQKGDIAEGYSVSREKKESFPLTVTSAQKNPTAFYLCASSIDPGTGLNQPQHFGDGTRLSIL.

The chain is built from TRBV7-3 and TRBJ2-1; TRBD1 aligns across 12 bases. The CDR3 is 14 residues long. The V segment lost 8 bases and the J segment 8 bases; nucleotides outside the gene matches: 7. Germline loops: CDR1 SGHTA, CDR2 FQGTGA. Here the CDR3 reads CASGGTGGRDEQFF. CDR3 sequence (DNA): TGTGCCAGCGGAGGGACAGGGGGCAGGGATGAGCAGTTCTTC.

The table lists this clonotype with many counts. This chain connects TRBV7-9 to TRBJ2-1; D might be TRBD1 or TRBD2, each matching 6 bases. The CDR3 extends over 15 amino acids. V lost 7 bases and J 3 bases, leaving 16 bases between the germline ends. Germline values: CDR1 SEHNR, CDR2 FQNEAQ (reference sequence). The CDR3 protein is CASNHLGGDYNEQFF. CDR3 in DNA: TGTGCCAGCAATCATCTGGGGGGCGACTACAATGAGCAGTTCTTC.

The chain is built from TRBV2 and TRBJ1-5, with TRBD1 matching over 12 bases. J lost 6 bases, V lost 7 bases, and 10 bases had no gene match. From germline, CDR1 is SNHLY and CDR2 FYNNEI. This CDR3 comprises 16 residues. In nucleotides, the CDR3 is TGTGCCAGCATTAGGGACAGGGGGCGTGGAGCTCAGCCCCAGCATTTT. Protein product: CASIRDRGRGAQPQHF.

In this sample, this clonotype turned up a few times. This sequence joins TRBV5-6 and TRBJ2-5; TRBD1 matches at 7 bases. Losses at the gene ends were 6 bases for V and 6 bases for J; bases not matched to a gene: 11. The CDR3 covers 14 residues. The V gene's germline CDR1 is SGHDT and CDR2 YYEEEE. The CDR3 here is CASILGAGGQTQYF. For the CDR3, the DNA is TGTGCCAGCATCCTAGGGGCAGGGGGACAGACCCAGTACTTC.

This clonotype was found many times. This sequence joins TRBV7-3 and TRBJ2-3, with 10 bases identical to TRBD2. Germline trimming cut 0 bases from V and 0 bases from J; bases unmatched to any gene: 6. The CDR3 length is 18 residues. CDR1 is SGHTA, CDR2 FQGTGA, per germline. CDR3 amino acids: CASSLTAGGSSSTDTQYF. The CDR3 DNA reads TGTGCCAGCAGCTTAACAGCGGGAGGGTCCTCTAGCACAGATACGCAGTATTTT.